This T cell receptor (beta chain) is drawn from a study of early T cells in non-severe SARS-CoV-2 infection (dated by TCRdb to the early 2020s). In the study overall: Because TCR sequencing was done on bulk RNA from unsorted whole blood, the alpha and beta chains could not be paired.

This clonotype was picked up many times. The antigen it binds to is not known. No base quality values were provided; no much bigger clone lies one nucleotide off. What the research found in general, with its limitations: VDJdb matching was skewed toward anti-spike CD8 responses and likely underestimated virus-specific expansions, missing private and CD4 specificities.

Set within a cohort of healthcare workers in London, UK, this nested case-control study involved weekly PCR testing of nasopharyngeal swabs along with blood sampling. Healthcare workers were enrolled in the week of the UK lockdown, from 23 to 31 March 2020, and were followed every week for up to roughly 15 weeks. The library was generated by 5' RACE. Reads for this sample came from a NextSeq 500. The TCR library protocol attached unique molecular identifiers to individual cDNA molecules to correct for sequencing error and PCR bias. TCR alpha and beta chains were both sequenced, and the abundances of alpha and beta sequences in each sample were closely correlated with each other. The original pipeline was this. Decombinator V4 was used to annotate TCR sequences for V gene, J gene and CDR3. TCRs were defined as expanded if a significant change between any two time points was detected under a Poisson model with p below 0.0001. TCR abundances were normalised to the total number of TCRs sequenced per sample and were expressed as counts per million. VDJdb, accessed 1 November 2021, was searched for CMV, EBV and SARS-CoV-2 annotated TCRs, with TCRs annotated for multiple antigens excluded. The public reads were reanalyzed by TCRdb: fastp trimming at Q25, MiXCR alignment, in-frame beta chains only. For every CDR3 protein sequence, its rows merge into one entry that carries the most common genes and DNA. The V and J calls and clone size come from TCRdb's table, not from the authors' own analysis. The sample includes around 82,000 distinct CDR3 sequences, with approximately 12% observed a single time. The ten most abundant clones make up 3.4% of the sample.

Sample: whole blood. This receptor was taken from an adult who was a healthcare worker with PCR-confirmed SARS-CoV-2 infection or an uninfected control (not recorded which).

At the DNA level, the sequence is TGTGCCAGCAGTTACTCTGACGAGCAGTACTTC. It codes for CASSYSDEQYF. The V gene is TRBV6-5 and the J gene is TRBJ2-7, with the D gene call left open. Per the germline V gene, MNHEY is the CDR1 and SVGAGI is the CDR2. Relative to germline, V is 0 bases shorter and J is 5 bases shorter, with 2 bases between their ends. From the cysteine up to the phenylalanine, the CDR3 has a length of 11 residues. Only CDR3 DNA is held: 33 bases, read in frame from base 1.